Presented here are 8 T cell receptor beta chains from one specimen sequenced in a study of T cell responses to AZD1222 COVID-19 vaccine. Sequencing was performed with immunoSEQ multiplex PCR; in TCRdb, only in-frame clones are kept and a portion is missing. The sample has about 49,000 clones, 79% seen once. This sample comprised peripheral blood, obtained on day 0 of MenACWY control vaccination. The receptors shown here come from an adult in good health.

V gene TRBV6-5 combines with J gene TRBJ1-2; 7 positions match TRBD1. Losses at the gene ends were 4 bases for V and 0 bases for J; bases not matched to a gene: 5. CDR3 length equals 15 residues. Looked up from germline, CDR1 is MNHEY and CDR2 is SVGAGI. This CDR3 is CASSSPGQTNYGYTF. CDR3 in DNA: TGTGCCAGCAGTTCCCCGGGACAGACTAACTATGGCTACACCTTC.

The chain employs TRBV5-6 and TRBJ2-3; no clear D. The CDR3 contains 12 residues. CDR1 and CDR2 from the germline V gene are SGHDT and YYEEEE. V was shortened by 4 bases and J by 1 base, with 4 bases between the two germline ends. The CDR3 region has the DNA TGTGCCAGCAGCCGCGGCACAGATACGCAGTATTTT. This sequence encodes CASSRGTDTQYF.

This chain joins TRBV6-4 and TRBJ2-7, with 9 bases fitting TRBD2. CDR3 length: 15 residues. Germline assignment: CDR1 MRHNA and CDR2 SNTAGT. J was trimmed by 2 bases and V by 3 bases; bases with no gene match: 5. The CDR3 DNA is TGTGCCAGCAGTGAGGGCGGGAGGGGGGCCTACGAGCAGTACTTC. Translating gives CASSEGGRGAYEQYF.

This chain uses TRBV6-1 with TRBJ1-5, with 7 nucleotides matching TRBD1. Germline V gives CDR1 MNHNS, CDR2 SASEGT. This CDR3 has 17 residues. Trimming removed 0 bases from V and 5 bases from J; junction bases left unmatched: 10. CDR3 loop: CASSEARRGLVYQPQHF. The CDR3 nucleotides are TGTGCCAGCAGTGAAGCGCGGAGGGGGCTGGTCTATCAGCCCCAGCATTTT.

The rearrangement uses TRBV29-1 and TRBJ1-6; tentatively, D is TRBD1 (6 bases). V was shortened by 4 bases and J by 7 bases, with 11 bases between the two germline ends. The CDR3 has 13 amino acids. Germline-derived CDR1 and CDR2 are SQVTM and ANQGSEA. CDR3 coding DNA: TGCAGCGTTGCAAGTACAGGGAATTCACCCCTCCACTTT. This encodes CSVASTGNSPLHF. Based on the CDR3 plus reference TRBV29-1 and TRBJ1-6, the full variable domain is SAVISQKPSRDICQRGTSLTIQCQVDSQVTMMFWYRQQPGQSLTLIATANQGSEATYESGFVIDKFPISRPNLTFSTLTVSNMSPEDSSIYLCSVASTGNSPLHFGNGTRLTVT.

The V and J genes are TRBV14 and TRBJ2-1; D is perhaps TRBD1 (6 bases). V lost 0 bases and J 10 bases, leaving 16 bases between the germline ends. CDR1 is SGHDN and CDR2 is FVKESK in the germline V gene. The CDR3 has 15 amino acids. CDR3 sequence: CASSQDRFTRGEQFF. The CDR3 nucleotides are TGTGCCAGCAGCCAAGACAGGTTTACGAGGGGGGAGCAGTTCTTC.

The chain employs TRBV19 and TRBJ2-1; TRBD2 aligns across 7 bases. Germline V gene data show CDR1 as LNHDA and CDR2 as SQIVND (reference sequence). Trimming removed 1 base from V and 8 bases from J; junction bases left unmatched: 8. The CDR3 is 15 residues long. CDR3 bases: TGTGCCAGTAGTATAGTAGACGGGGAGGGGTATGAGCAGTTCTTC. Its translation: CASSIVDGEGYEQFF.

V is TRBV2 and J is TRBJ1-6, with D possibly being TRBD1 (5 bases). V was trimmed by 6 bases and J by 7 bases, leaving 13 bases between them. Germline V gene lookup returns CDR1 SNHLY and CDR2 FYNNEI. The CDR3 consists of 14 residues. In nucleotides, the CDR3 is TGTGCCAGCAGGCTGGGAGGGGCGAATTCACCCCTCCACTTT. The encoded protein is CASRLGGANSPLHF.